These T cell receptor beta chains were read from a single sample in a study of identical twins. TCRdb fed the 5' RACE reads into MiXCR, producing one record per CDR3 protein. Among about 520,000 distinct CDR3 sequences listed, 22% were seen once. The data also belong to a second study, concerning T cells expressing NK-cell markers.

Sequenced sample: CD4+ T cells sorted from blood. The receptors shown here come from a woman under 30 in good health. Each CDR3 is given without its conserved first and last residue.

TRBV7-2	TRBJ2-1	ASSLWKSSYNEQF
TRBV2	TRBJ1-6	ASSRFTHTNSPLH
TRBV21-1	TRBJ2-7	ASSKVGGGSASSYEQY
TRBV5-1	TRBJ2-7	ASSLNRGPYEQY
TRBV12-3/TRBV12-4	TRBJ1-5	ASSRTGGNQPQH
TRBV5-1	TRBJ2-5	ASSSGTNQETQY
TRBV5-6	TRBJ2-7	ASRRRRPAYEQY
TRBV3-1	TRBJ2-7	ASSQNGQSEQY
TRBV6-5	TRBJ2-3	ASSYDRRGDTQY
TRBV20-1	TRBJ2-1	SAMRLSEQF
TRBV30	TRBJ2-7	AWSYQTVYEQY
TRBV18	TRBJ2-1	ASSPRKEGGKKF
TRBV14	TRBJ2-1	ASNQGPGYNEQF
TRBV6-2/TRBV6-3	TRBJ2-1	ASRAGGSSYNEQF
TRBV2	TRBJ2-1	ASRGSGHEQF
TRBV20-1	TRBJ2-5	SAPPAHQETQY
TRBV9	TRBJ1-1	ASSVGWGGTMNTEAF
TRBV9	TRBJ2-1	ASSVNQRGAGGHNEQF
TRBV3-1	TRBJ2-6	ASSHFASGANVLT
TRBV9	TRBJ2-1	ASSVVDSYNEQF
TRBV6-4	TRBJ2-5	ASSDGRGEDETQY
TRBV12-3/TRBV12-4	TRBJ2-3	ASSGTSGYTDTQY
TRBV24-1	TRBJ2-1	ATSAGTSGVNEQF
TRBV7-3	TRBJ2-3	ASSSASTDTQY
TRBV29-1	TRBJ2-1	SASSGTEQF
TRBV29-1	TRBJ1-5	SVRQGGVYSNQPQH
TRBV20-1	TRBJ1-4	SARVGGTVEKLF
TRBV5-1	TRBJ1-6	ASSGGTANNSPLH
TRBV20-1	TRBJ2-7	SARGIAGGYEQY
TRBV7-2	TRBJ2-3	ASSGGNGNTDTQY
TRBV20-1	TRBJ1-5	SANAGTGKQPQH
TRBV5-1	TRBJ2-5	ASSTQGQGVSQETQY
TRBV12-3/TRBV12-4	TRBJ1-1	ASSPRDRGIAF
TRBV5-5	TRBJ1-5	ASSIGSNQPQH
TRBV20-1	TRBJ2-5	SASEVAGAYQETQY